Listed below are T cell receptor beta chains from one sample, sequenced in a study of long-term antiretroviral therapy in people with HIV. Some clones are missing from TCRdb's copy, which holds only in-frame ones; the method was immunoSEQ multiplex PCR. The data contain roughly 30,000 clones, around 83% of them seen just once; the ten biggest clones take up approximately 4.8%. Sample: unsorted PBMCs, taken 0.8 years after starting antiretroviral therapy. The receptors derive from a woman aged 25 to 39 with HIV. The CDR3 runs from the conserved cysteine through the conserved F or W. The D gene is left open where the match is weak. Not all rows give a size; the values are once, few, many and, for expanded clones, a class.

few,TRBD1,TRBJ2-5,TRBV27,TGTGCCAGCAGTTTATCGAACAGGGGAGAGACCCAGTACTTC,CASSLSNRGETQYF
-,-,TRBJ1-1,TRBV7-2,TGTGCCAGCAGCTCCAGGGGTACGGGAACTGAAGCTTTCTTT,CASSSRGTGTEAFF
-,-,TRBJ1-5,TRBV28,TGTGCCAGCAGTGAAGGGTATCGTCAGCCCCAGCATTTT,CASSEGYRQPQHF
-,-,TRBJ1-2,TRBV9,TGTGCCAGCAGCCCCAAGGACTCTAACTATGGCTACACCTTC,CASSPKDSNYGYTF
-,-,TRBJ1-1,TRBV29-1,TGCAGCGTTGAAAGGACCATGAACACTGAAGCTTTCTTT,CSVERTMNTEAFF
-,-,TRBJ2-3,TRBV29-1,TGCAGCGTTGATGGGCGTAGGGGGGAGAGCACAGATACGCAGTATTTT,CSVDGRRGESTDTQYF
-,-,TRBJ2-2,TRBV11-3,TGTGCCAGCAGTCCAGGGTTTACCGGGGAGCTGTTTTTT,CASSPGFTGELFF
-,-,TRBJ1-5,TRBV28,TGTGCCAGCAGTCCGTTCGAGAGGGTCACGCAGCCCCAGCATTTT,CASSPFERVTQPQHF
large,-,TRBJ2-7,TRBV6-1,TGTGCCAGCAGTGGAGAAGGGAGCAGGCAGTACTTC,CASSGEGSRQYF
once,TRBD2,TRBJ2-1,TRBV6-1,TGTGCCAGCCGACTAGCGGGGGGGCGAAATGAGCAGTTCTTC,CASRLAGGRNEQFF
-,-,TRBJ1-1,TRBV10-1,TGCGCCAGCAGTGAGTATTATGCAGGGCCCGAGGGGACCAGCACTGAAGCTTTCTTT,CASSEYYAGPEGTSTEAFF
-,-,TRBJ2-5,TRBV11-1,TGTGCCAGCCCCACGACCGAAGGCAGTAAAGAGACCCAGTACTTC,CASPTTEGSKETQYF
few,TRBD1,TRBJ1-2,TRBV18,TGTGCCAGCTCACCGCCCGGGACAGCGTACGGCTACACCTTC,CASSPPGTAYGYTF
-,TRBD2,TRBJ2-5,TRBV10-3,TGTGCCATCAGTGAGTCCGGGGGGGGCCAGTACTTC,CAISESGGGQYF
-,-,TRBJ2-2,TRBV5-4,TGTGCCAGCAGCTCGGGACGGATCGCGAACACCGGGGAGCTGTTTTTT,CASSSGRIANTGELFF
-,-,TRBJ2-1,TRBV7-9,TGTGCCAGCAGCCGTACCGAGGACAGACACAATGAGCAGTTCTTC,CASSRTEDRHNEQFF
-,-,TRBJ2-5,TRBV5-1,TGCGCCAGCAGCTCCGAGGGGTCTCGCGATCAACAGGGGGGGTTAAACCTTCGGACCCAGTACTTC,CASSSEGSRDQQGGLNLRTQYF
-,-,TRBJ1-2,TRBV4-1,TGCGCCAGCAGCCAAGATCGGAGGGGGAACTATGGCTACACCTTC,CASSQDRRGNYGYTF
-,TRBD2,TRBJ2-5,TRBV7-9,TGTGCCAGCAGCTCGTTAGCGGGGGGGCCGGAGACCCAGTACTTC,CASSSLAGGPETQYF
-,-,TRBJ1-5,TRBV4-1,TGCGCCAGCAGCCAAGACCCCGGGTTGGATCAGCCCCAGCATTTT,CASSQDPGLDQPQHF
-,-,TRBJ1-3,TRBV5-1,TGCGCCAGCAGCTTGACAGATGGAAACACCATATATTTT,CASSLTDGNTIYF
-,TRBD2,TRBJ2-7,TRBV6-1,TGTGCCAGCAGTGAATTTTGGCTAGCGGGGGCCCTTCCCTACGAGCAGTACTTC,CASSEFWLAGALPYEQYF
-,-,TRBJ1-1,TRBV19,TGTGCCAGTAGTGTGCCACCTGGGGCTGTGGGTCGAATGAACACTGAAGCTTTCTTT,CASSVPPGAVGRMNTEAFF
-,-,TRBJ1-1,TRBV7-9,TGTGCCAGCAGCTTAGCCCTGGGGACCACTGAAGCTTTCTTT,CASSLALGTTEAFF
-,-,TRBJ1-3,TRBV18,TGTGCCAGCTCCCTCGACCACTCTGGAAACACCATATATTTT,CASSLDHSGNTIYF
-,-,TRBJ1-1,TRBV14,TGTGCCAGCAGCCCGTACAGGGCCCCGGGTACTGAAGCTTTCTTT,CASSPYRAPGTEAFF
-,TRBD1,TRBJ2-2,TRBV27,TGTGCCAGCAGTGACAGGGAAGTCGGGGAGCTGTTTTTT,CASSDREVGELFF
-,-,TRBJ2-7,TRBV27,TGTGCCAGCAGTTTATCGAGGAGCTACTACGAGCAGTACTTC,CASSLSRSYYEQYF
-,-,TRBJ2-7,TRBV19,TGTGCCAGTAGTATAGGGAAGGGATACTACGAGCAGTACTTC,CASSIGKGYYEQYF
-,TRBD2,TRBJ2-3,TRBV5-4,TGTGCCAGCAGCTTTGGCGGGGGGGCAGGCACAGATACGCAGTATTTT,CASSFGGGAGTDTQYF
-,-,TRBJ1-1,TRBV6-1,TGTGCCAGCAATGAGGGGGGGTGGACTGAAGCTTTCTTT,CASNEGGWTEAFF
few,-,TRBJ1-2,TRBV7-2,TGTGCCAGCAGCTTCAACAGGGACCTACACCACTTC,CASSFNRDLHHF
-,TRBD2,TRBJ2-4,TRBV20-1,TGCAGTGCCAGGGAGGGCTTCATTCAGTACTTC,CSAREGFIQYF
once,-,TRBJ2-3,TRBV9,TGTGCCAGCAGCGCCCGGGAAGATACGCAGTATTTT,CASSAREDTQYF
-,TRBD1,TRBJ2-5,TRBV27,TGTGCCAGCAGTTCCGGGACAGGGGGAAAGACCCAGTACTTC,CASSSGTGGKTQYF
-,-,TRBJ1-1,TRBV14,TGTGCCAGCAGCCAAGTAGGGGGGCGGACTGAAGCTTTCTTT,CASSQVGGRTEAFF
-,TRBD2,TRBJ2-3,TRBV5-1,TGCGCCAGCAGCCCAGAGGGAGGGATAGATACGCAGTATTTT,CASSPEGGIDTQYF
-,TRBD1,TRBJ1-6,TRBV30,TGTGCCTGCAAGGGACAGGTAAATTCACCCCTCCACTTT,CACKGQVNSPLHF
-,-,TRBJ2-5,TRBV25-1,TGTGCCAGCAGTGAATCCCTGGGGAGGGGGCAAGAGACCCAGTACTTC,CASSESLGRGQETQYF
-,-,TRBJ2-5,TRBV30,TGTGCCTGGAGTGTGGAGTACCAAGAGACCCAGTACTTC,CAWSVEYQETQYF
-,-,TRBJ1-1,TRBV18,TGTGCCAGCTCTCCGAAGACAGGGAACACTGAAGCTTTCTTT,CASSPKTGNTEAFF
once,-,TRBJ2-6,TRBV5-6,TGTGCCAGCAGCCCCCCGGCTCCTCTCTCTGGGGCCAACGTCCTGACTTTC,CASSPPAPLSGANVLTF
-,TRBD1,TRBJ2-7,TRBV5-6,TGTGCCAGCAGCTTGTTTGGTTTGGTATGGGACAGGGTAGAGCAGTACTTC,CASSLFGLVWDRVEQYF
-,-,TRBJ1-2,TRBV29-1,TGCAGCGACGCAGACTATGGCTACACCTTC,CSDADYGYTF
-,-,TRBJ2-1,TRBV7-3,TGTGCCAGCAGCCGCGGGGCAGGAAATTACAATGAGCAGTTCTTC,CASSRGAGNYNEQFF
-,-,TRBJ1-1,TRBV29-1,TGCAGCGTTGTGGGCAGGGGACGAGTCATGAACACTGAAGCTTTCTTT,CSVVGRGRVMNTEAFF